This section outlines one TCR beta chain sequence together with its context. Authors' methods: Nucleated cell counts were estimated from reference gene primer amplification. The method was immunoSEQ multiplex PCR; TCRdb's version includes in-frame clones alone and lacks a portion of them. V and J calls plus clone size are reproduced from that table; the DNA served to infer D and trimming. The data hold 100,000 to 150,000 clones, with 80% to 90% observed a single time. This entry is derived from a study of blood T cell repertoires in COVID-19. Study context: The origin of the acute and convalescent COVID-19 samples was the United States, Italy and Spain. The analysed material was cDNA or gDNA that came from T cells, B-cell-depleted T cells, or PBMCs.

V gave up 2 bases and J gave up 5 bases, with 14 bases separating them. The CDR3 spans 14 residues. The germline V gene has CDR1 SGDLS and CDR2 YYNGEE. The rearrangement uses TRBV9 and TRBJ2-7; maybe TRBD2 (5 bases). This receptor was identified in an elderly man with active or convalescent COVID-19. Sequences were obtained from peripheral blood. CDR3 loop: CASSVDFSLHEQYF. The CDR3 nucleotides read TGTGCCAGCAGCGTGGACTTTTCTCTCCACGAGCAGTACTTC. The full variable domain, rest sourced from reference TRBV9 and TRBJ2-7, is DSGVTQTPKHLITATGQRVTLRCSPRSGDLSVYWYQQSLDQGLQFLIQYYNGEERAKGNILERFSAQQFPDLHSELNLSSLELGDSALYFCASSVDFSLHEQYFGPGTRLTVT.